This TCR beta chain was recorded in a study of OX40 agonist ivuxolimab in advanced cancers. Study-wide background: Ivuxolimab is an agonistic anti-OX40 (CD134) antibody, and patients were treated with it. Patients receiving dose escalation had hepatocellular carcinoma, melanoma, renal cell or head and neck cancer.

Profiled with immunoSEQ multiplex PCR; TCRdb holds only in-frame clones, not every one. The sample includes roughly 100,000 clones, about 90% of them seen just once. This clone is a singleton in its sample. The sequence came from an adult with an advanced solid tumor such as melanoma, head and neck, liver or kidney cancer. Sequencing was performed on CD4+ or CD8+ T cells sorted from blood, taken in a trial of the OX40 agonist ivuxolimab.

CDR3 coding DNA: TGTGCCAGCAGAGAGGACAGGGGCGCCTATGGCTACACCTTC. It yields the protein CASREDRGAYGYTF. The V call is TRBV25-1, the J call TRBJ1-2; the match to TRBD1 covers 9 bases. Germline CDR1 MGHDK, CDR2 SYGVNS. The CDR3 is made up of 14 amino acids. After removal of 6 bases from V and 4 bases from J, the junction contained 6 bases not matched to a gene.